This TCR beta chain was obtained from a study of blood T cell repertoires in COVID-19. TCRdb's table, derived via immunoSEQ multiplex PCR, lists solely in-frame clones and lacks some. Here the sample spans 200,000 to 300,000 clones, over 70% being singletons. Trimming removed 5 bases at V and 6 bases at J, with 8 bases between. The CDR3 contains 12 residues. Germline loops: CDR1 LNHDA, CDR2 SQIVND (reference sequence). Sequenced sample: peripheral blood. The clonotype comes from a woman of 80 years or more with acute or convalescent COVID-19. The chain employs TRBV19 and TRBJ1-5; no definite D call. The CDR3 DNA follows: TGTGCCAGTAGTCTCTACGGTCAGCCCCAGCATTTT. Amino acids: CASSLYGQPQHF.